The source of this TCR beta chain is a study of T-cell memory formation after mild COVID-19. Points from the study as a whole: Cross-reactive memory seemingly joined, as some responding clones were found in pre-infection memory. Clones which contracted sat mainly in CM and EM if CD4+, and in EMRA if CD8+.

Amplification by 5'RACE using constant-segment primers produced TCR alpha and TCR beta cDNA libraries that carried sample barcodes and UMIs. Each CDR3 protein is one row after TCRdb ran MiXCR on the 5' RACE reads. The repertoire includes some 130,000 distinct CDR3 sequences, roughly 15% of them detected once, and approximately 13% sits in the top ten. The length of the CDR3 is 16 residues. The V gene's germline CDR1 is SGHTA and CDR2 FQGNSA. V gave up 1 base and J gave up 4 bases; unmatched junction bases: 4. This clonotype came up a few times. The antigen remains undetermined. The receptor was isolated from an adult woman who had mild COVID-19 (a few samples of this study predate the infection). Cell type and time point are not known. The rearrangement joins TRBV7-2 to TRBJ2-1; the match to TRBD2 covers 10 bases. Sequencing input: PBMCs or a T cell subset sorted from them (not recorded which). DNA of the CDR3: TGTGCCAGCAGCTTAGAAGCGGGGGGGCCGTACAATGAGCAGTTCTTC. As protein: CASSLEAGGPYNEQFF.